These T cell receptor beta chains were read from a single sample in a study of T cell changes during pregnancy in multiple sclerosis. Assay: immunoSEQ multiplex PCR; the TCRdb copy retains only in-frame clones and omits some. The sample lists about 54,000 clones; 80% to 90% were seen once. This specimen consisted of CD4+ T cells from peripheral blood mononuclear cells, obtained in the first trimester of pregnancy. Receptors were obtained from a female donor with multiple sclerosis, enrolled in a pregnancy study. Each CDR3 is given with its conserved first and last residue. The order of the fields is V gene, J gene, CDR3 length, D gene, clone size, CDR3 DNA, CDR3 protein. D genes are given only for firm matches. Size is stated for part of the rows, as once, few or many counts, or as a class when the clone is expanded.

TRBV4-3	TRBJ2-1	15	TRBD1	NA	TGCGCCAGCAGCCAAGGGCAGGGGGTGGTCAATGAGCAGTTCTTC	CASSQGQGVVNEQFF
TRBV5-1	TRBJ2-1	15	NA	NA	TGCGCCAGCAGCCCTCTGGGGAGCTCCTACAATGAGCAGTTCTTC	CASSPLGSSYNEQFF
TRBV7-2	TRBJ2-1	14	TRBD1	NA	TGTGCCAGCAGCTTGCGACAGGGGTACAATGAGCAGTTCTTC	CASSLRQGYNEQFF
TRBV20-1	TRBJ2-5	11	TRBD1	NA	TGCAGTGCGAGGGACAGGGAGACCCAGTACTTC	CSARDRETQYF
TRBV19	TRBJ1-1	12	NA	NA	TGTGCCAGTACCCAGGGATGGACTGAAGCTTTCTTT	CASTQGWTEAFF
TRBV18	TRBJ2-3	16	TRBD2	NA	TGTGCCAGCTCACCCGTGGCGGGGGGGCTAACAGATACGCAGTATTTT	CASSPVAGGLTDTQYF
TRBV5-1	TRBJ2-7	17	TRBD1	NA	TGCGCCAGCAGCTTGGTTGGGACAGGAACCTTCTCCTACGAGCAGTACTTC	CASSLVGTGTFSYEQYF
TRBV28	TRBJ2-2	15	TRBD1	NA	TGTGCCAGCAGTGGCGGGACAGGGGAATTCGGGGAGCTGTTTTTT	CASSGGTGEFGELFF
TRBV5-1	TRBJ1-3	15	NA	NA	TGCGCCAGCAGCTTGGAACGGACTTCTGGAAACACCATATATTTT	CASSLERTSGNTIYF
TRBV27	TRBJ1-1	12	NA	NA	TGTGCCAGCAGTCCCCAGGGGAGTGAAGCTTTCTTT	CASSPQGSEAFF
TRBV27	TRBJ2-7	14	TRBD1	NA	TGTGCCAGCAGTTACAGGGGGACCGTCCACGAGCAGTACTTC	CASSYRGTVHEQYF
TRBV9	TRBJ2-7	15	NA	NA	TGTGCCAGCAGCGTACGGACCGGGCATGGGAGCGAGCAGTACTTC	CASSVRTGHGSEQYF
TRBV6-5	TRBJ1-1	16	TRBD1	NA	TGTGCCAGCAGTTACAGGGCAGGGGGCACGAACACTGAAGCTTTCTTT	CASSYRAGGTNTEAFF
TRBV19	TRBJ2-1	14	TRBD2	once	TGTGCCAGTAGTCCCCTAGCGGGAACAAATGAGCAGTTCTTC	CASSPLAGTNEQFF
TRBV18	TRBJ1-1	16	NA	few	TGTGCCAGCTCACCAGGAGAATTGGTCGTGAACACTGAAGCTTTCTTT	CASSPGELVVNTEAFF
TRBV18	TRBJ2-7	15	TRBD1	NA	TGTGCCAGCTCACCGATCAGGACAGGGGGCTACGAGCAGTACTTC	CASSPIRTGGYEQYF
TRBV12-5	TRBJ1-1	14	NA	NA	TGTGCTAGTGGTTTGGTACTTTGGAACACTGAAGCTTTCTTT	CASGLVLWNTEAFF
TRBV6-5	TRBJ1-1	15	NA	NA	TGTGCCAGCAGTTACGGTGGGGCCATGAACACTGAAGCTTTCTTT	CASSYGGAMNTEAFF
TRBV7-2	TRBJ1-1	16	NA	NA	TGTGCCAGCAGCTTAGCGTCGGGGGGCATGATCACTGAAGCTTTCTTT	CASSLASGGMITEAFF
TRBV27	TRBJ1-1	13	TRBD1	NA	TGTGCCAGCAGTACGGACAGGGGCACTGAAGCTTTCTTT	CASSTDRGTEAFF
TRBV7-2	TRBJ1-1	14	TRBD1	NA	TGTGCCAGCAGCTTTGGACAGGGACTCACTGAAGCTTTCTTT	CASSFGQGLTEAFF
TRBV7-8	TRBJ2-1	17	NA	NA	TGTGCCAGCAGCGCCAGTGCAGGCCTGGGCTCCTACAATGAGCAGTTCTTC	CASSASAGLGSYNEQFF
TRBV6-5	TRBJ2-3	15	NA	once	TGTGCCAGCAGTTACTACGGGGTATGGGGAGATACGCAGTATTTT	CASSYYGVWGDTQYF
TRBV5-4	TRBJ2-1	15	NA	NA	TGTGCCAGCAGCTTGGGAAGGGGATTAGGTGGTGAGCAGTTCTTC	CASSLGRGLGGEQFF
TRBV6-5	TRBJ1-4	15	NA	NA	TGTGCCAGCAGTTACTCTGGCAGGGGAGACGAAAAACTGTTTTTT	CASSYSGRGDEKLFF
TRBV27	TRBJ2-7	14	TRBD1	NA	TGTGCCAGCAGTCGGGACAGGTGGGGCTACGAGCAGTACTTC	CASSRDRWGYEQYF
TRBV6-6	TRBJ2-7	14	TRBD1	once	TGTGCCAGCGTTCGAGGACAGGGCTACCACGAGCAGTACTTC	CASVRGQGYHEQYF
TRBV6-1	TRBJ2-5	16	TRBD2	NA	TGTGCCAGCAGTGAAATTAGCGGGGGAGGTGGGGAGACCCAGTACTTC	CASSEISGGGGETQYF
TRBV15	TRBJ2-7	17	TRBD2	NA	TGTGCCACCAGCAGAGACCGCGGGGGGACTCGCTCCTACGAGCAGTACTTC	CATSRDRGGTRSYEQYF
TRBV19	TRBJ1-6	15	TRBD1	NA	TGTGCCAGTAGGCAGGGGGCTGTCGATAATTCACCCCTCCACTTT	CASRQGAVDNSPLHF
TRBV11-2	TRBJ1-3	15	NA	NA	TGTGCCAGCAGCTACTCCGACAGCTCTGGAAACACCATATATTTT	CASSYSDSSGNTIYF
TRBV11-3	TRBJ1-1	14	NA	few	TGTGCCAGCAGTTCGGGGGGGTGGAACACTGAAGCTTTCTTT	CASSSGGWNTEAFF
TRBV27	TRBJ1-5	14	NA	NA	TGTGCCAGCAGGGGGGGTTTTACAAATCAGCCCCAGCATTTT	CASRGGFTNQPQHF
TRBV6-6	TRBJ2-7	14	NA	NA	TGTGCCAGCACCAAGACAGGATATTACTACGAGCAGTACTTC	CASTKTGYYYEQYF
TRBV28	TRBJ2-1	14	NA	NA	TGTGCCAGCAATAGGTGGAGCTCCTACAATGAGCAGTTCTTC	CASNRWSSYNEQFF
TRBV7-8	TRBJ2-5	14	NA	NA	TGTGCCAGCAGCTCTCGATCACTCCAAGAGACCCAGTACTTC	CASSSRSLQETQYF
TRBV6-1	TRBJ2-5	15	NA	NA	TGTGCCAGCAGTGAACAGGGCACGGGAGAAGAGACCCAGTACTTC	CASSEQGTGEETQYF
TRBV7-2	TRBJ1-3	14	NA	NA	TGTGCCAGCAGTCATTACAGGGAGGGAAACACCATATATTTT	CASSHYREGNTIYF
TRBV7-2	TRBJ2-7	14	TRBD2	NA	TGTGCCAGCAGCAAACTAGCGGGAGGCTACGAGCAGTACTTC	CASSKLAGGYEQYF
TRBV5-4	TRBJ1-5	15	NA	NA	TGTGCCAGCAGCCACGGAGGACAGCTTAATCAGCCCCAGCATTTT	CASSHGGQLNQPQHF
TRBV18	TRBJ1-5	13	NA	NA	TGTGCCAGCTCACCAGGACTTAATCAGCCCCAGCATTTT	CASSPGLNQPQHF
TRBV7-6	TRBJ2-3	16	NA	NA	TGTGCCAGCAGCTTAGGCTCTGGGGCGTCTATAGATACGCAGTATTTT	CASSLGSGASIDTQYF
TRBV9	TRBJ1-6	15	TRBD1	NA	TGTGCCAGCAGCGCCGGGGACAGAGGTAATTCACCCCTCCACTTT	CASSAGDRGNSPLHF
TRBV7-9	TRBJ2-1	16	TRBD1	NA	TGTGCCAGCAGTCCTGACAGGGATCGGGGAGTCAATGAGCAGTTCTTC	CASSPDRDRGVNEQFF
TRBV5-5	TRBJ1-2	16	TRBD1	NA	TGTGCCAGCAGCACAAGACTGGACAGGGTCAACTATGGCTACACCTTC	CASSTRLDRVNYGYTF